This record looks at one T cell receptor beta chain sequence and its context. The target antigen is unknown. The time point is: sample taken at primary tumor resection. The authors sequenced whole RNA from tumor, nontumor lung or frozen PBMC without sorting. This record comes from a study of spatial heterogeneity in lung cancer. V was cut by 4 bases and J by 3 bases, with 6 bases left in between. The CDR3 is 12 residues long. Germline V lookup: CDR1 LNHDA, CDR2 SQIVND (reference sequence). General observations from the study: Tumors with more nonsynonymous mutations had more expanded intratumoral alpha and beta TCRs. Approximate estimated coverage of tumor T cells amounted to approximately 7.6% for alpha and approximately 13% for beta chains.

Each CDR3 protein is one row after TCRdb ran MiXCR on the 5' RACE reads. The data hold a few thousand distinct CDR3 sequences, with 16% observed a single time. The chain combines TRBV19 with TRBJ1-2, with D perhaps matching TRBD1 (5 bases). The receptor comes from a male donor with early-stage non-small cell lung cancer. This specimen was lung tumor tissue, taken at surgery. CDR3 in amino acids: CASSKQDYGYTF. DNA for the CDR3: TGTGCCAGTAGTAAACAGGACTATGGCTACACCTTC.